This T cell receptor beta chain is drawn from a study of cytomegalovirus exposure and HLA in healthy donors. Study overall: Out of roughly 170 million T cells, an earlier analysis found 117 million unique TCR beta sequences in total. Whole-study results and caveats: Highest at DRB1 and lowest at HLA-C, TCR association rates differed among HLA loci in a later analysis. A later analysis linked a missense variant in DCLRE1C to the trimming of TCR beta V and J genes.

This clone was detected once. What it binds is unknown. V lost 0 bases, J lost 5 bases, and 12 bases lay in between. The CDR3 length is 15 residues. The germline V gene has CDR1 SGHDT and CDR2 YYEEEE. This PCR relied on a set of 60 Vbeta primers and 13 Jbeta primers. Assay used: immunoSEQ multiplex PCR; TCRdb lists only in-frame clones, some missing. This table holds around 91,000 clones, approximately 78% found once. Specimen: PBMCs. The chain links TRBV5-6 to TRBJ2-1; weak D call: TRBD2 (6 bases). The sequence came from a male donor in good health and CMV-seropositive. CDR3 region: CASSLVLTGDNEQFF. CDR3 bases: TGTGCCAGCAGCTTGGTGCTAACGGGAGACAATGAGCAGTTCTTC.